These 8 T cell receptor beta chains came from one sample sequenced in a study of blood T cell repertoires in COVID-19. Produced via immunoSEQ multiplex PCR; TCRdb's table is partial and in-frame only. The sample has about 87,000 clones; around 87% are singletons. Source material: peripheral blood. The receptors were gathered from an elderly woman with acute or convalescent COVID-19.

The chain carries TRBV30 and TRBJ2-1; TRBD1 matches at 9 bases. The length of the CDR3 is 16 residues. J was trimmed by 8 bases and V by 1 base; bases with no gene match: 12. CDR1 is GTSNPN, CDR2 SVGIG, per germline (reference sequence). The CDR3 sequence is CAWSARDRVLRDEQFF. The CDR3 DNA follows: TGTGCCTGGAGTGCCCGGGACAGGGTTTTGAGGGATGAGCAGTTCTTC.

The chain carries TRBV30 and TRBJ1-2, with TRBD1 matching 9 bases. Unmatched junction bases numbered 8, after V lost 5 bases and J lost 7 bases. Germline V lookup: CDR1 GTSNPN, CDR2 SVGIG (reference sequence). CDR3 length equals 13 residues. The CDR3 nucleotides read TGTGCCTGGGACCTGGGGACAGGGAGTGGCTACACCTTC. This codes for CAWDLGTGSGYTF.

V is TRBV4-3 and J is TRBJ1-2; 10 positions match TRBD1. V shed 4 bases and J 8 bases; nucleotides not matched to a gene: 4. Per the germline V gene, CDR1 is LGHNA and CDR2 is YSLEER. This CDR3 contains 13 residues. The CDR3 sequence is CASSRGTGDGYTF. The CDR3 DNA follows: TGCGCCAGCAGCCGCGGGACAGGGGACGGCTACACCTTC.

V usage is TRBV19 and J usage is TRBJ1-2, with D perhaps TRBD1 (5 bases). Germline loops: CDR1 LNHDA, CDR2 SQIVND (reference sequence). The germline V and J ends were trimmed by 5 bases and 5 bases, with 15 bases remaining between them. CDR3 size: 14 residues. The CDR3, as DNA: TGTGCCAGTAGTCCCCTGGGGCAGGGATATGGCTACACCTTC. Its protein is CASSPLGQGYGYTF.

J is TRBJ2-3 and V is TRBV15, with unresolved D. V lost 2 bases and J 2 bases, leaving 8 bases between the germline ends. The CDR3 runs 14 residues. Germline lookup yields CDR1 LNHNV and CDR2 YYDKDF (reference sequence). This CDR3 reads CATSRNTDTDTQYF. The DNA for the CDR3 is TGTGCCACCAGCAGAAATACTGACACAGATACGCAGTATTTT.

The chain is built from TRBV5-1 and TRBJ1-3; a weak D match, TRBD1 (6 bases). The V gene lost 6 bases and the J gene lost 2 bases, with 15 bases spanning the gap. The CDR3 has 15 amino acids. CDR1 and CDR2 (germline): SGHRS, YFSETQ. The DNA for the CDR3 is TGCGCCAGCACCGAACCGGGGGGCGCTGGAAACACCATATATTTT. It encodes CASTEPGGAGNTIYF.

This chain connects TRBV19 to TRBJ2-3, with TRBD2 as a possible D gene (6 bases). The V gene lost 4 bases and the J gene lost 3 bases, with 20 bases spanning the gap. Per germline, CDR1 LNHDA and CDR2 SQIVND (reference sequence). This CDR3 contains 17 residues. The CDR3 loop reads CASSNKVTGVVTDTQYF. The CDR3 region has the DNA TGTGCCAGTAGTAACAAAGTTACGGGAGTAGTTACAGATACGCAGTATTTT. Using reference TRBV19 and TRBJ2-3 for the parts outside the CDR3, the full variable domain is DGGITQSPKYLFRKEGQNVTLSCEQNLNHDAMYWYRQDPGQGLRLIYYSQIVNDFQKGDIAEGYSVSREKKESFPLTVTSAQKNPTAFYLCASSNKVTGVVTDTQYFGPGTRLTVL.

The rearrangement joins TRBV3-1 (or the pseudogene TRBV3-2) to TRBJ1-2, with TRBD1 identical over 9 bases. Germline assignment: CDR1 LGHDT and CDR2 YNNKEL (reference sequence). The ends lost 4 bases at V and 3 bases at J; junction bases unmatched: 0. The CDR3 loop spans 13 amino acids. The CDR3 region is CASSRQGDYGYTF. CDR3 in DNA: TGTGCCAGCAGCCGACAGGGGGACTATGGCTACACCTTC.